This record covers a single T cell receptor (beta chain). One entry per CDR3 protein results from TCRdb running MiXCR on the 5' RACE reads. Of 350,000 to 500,000 distinct CDR3 sequences in the sample, around 20% were seen once. The sample is drawn from a study of T-cell memory formation after mild COVID-19. About the study: Clustering of TCRs was largely donor specific.

CDR3 length equals 15 residues. The sequence was obtained from an adult woman who had mild COVID-19 (a few samples of this study predate the infection). Cell type and time point are not known. The source material was PBMCs or a T cell subset sorted from them (not recorded which). The chain recombines TRBV1 with TRBJ2-1; the D call in the table, TRBD2, was not verified against the DNA. TRBV1 is annotated as a pseudogene. This CDR3 is CTSSPLGAGGNEQFF. CDR3 sequence (DNA): TGCACCAGCAGCCCCCTGGGAGCGGGGGGTAATGAGCAGTTCTTC.